The 32 T cell receptor beta chains below all came from one sample that was sequenced in a study of blood T cells in healthy people across ages. Sample-barcoded 5' priming and a J-beta primer mix drove a second PCR of 7 to 11 cycles. TCRdb reprocessed the 5' RACE reads with MiXCR, giving one entry per CDR3 protein. The repertoire has about 810,000 distinct CDR3 sequences, under 40% of them found once; the top ten carry 10% to 15%. The sequenced sample was blood. These receptors all come from a man aged 18 to 35 in good health.

This clonotype was found many times. The rearrangement links TRBV20-1 to TRBJ2-3, with 7 bases matching TRBD1. Losses at the gene ends were 3 bases for V and 1 base for J; bases not matched to a gene: 10. Germline V CDR1 and CDR2: DFQATT, SNEGSKA (reference sequence). The CDR3 extends over 16 amino acids. The CDR3 sequence: CSASPRDRPGTDTQYF. The CDR3 DNA sequence: TGCAGTGCTAGCCCCAGGGACAGACCAGGCACAGATACGCAGTATTTT.

The rearrangement joins TRBV2 to TRBJ2-7; 9 nucleotides line up with TRBD2. J gave up 0 bases and V 7 bases, and 4 bases lay outside the gene matches. Germline values: CDR1 SNHLY, CDR2 FYNNEI. The CDR3 has 14 residues. The CDR3 loop is CASNPSGTSYEQYF. CDR3 DNA sequence: TGTGCCAGCAACCCTAGCGGGACCTCCTACGAGCAGTACTTC.

This clonotype was seen only a few times. CDR3 sequence: CASSLLGTRFSLTEAFF. The CDR3 DNA reads as TGCGCCAGCAGCCTGCTGGGGACTCGATTTAGTCTCACTGAAGCTTTCTTT. The chain recombines TRBV5-1 with TRBJ1-1; a possible D gene is TRBD1 (5 bases). The germline gives CDR1 SGHRS, CDR2 YFSETQ. V lost 4 bases and J lost 4, with 23 bases in between. The length of the CDR3 is 17 residues.

This clonotype occurred many times. This chain joins TRBV12-3 or TRBV12-4 and TRBJ2-7; D unclear. The CDR3 is 13 amino acids. V lost 3 bases, J lost 3 bases, and 9 bases lay in between. The CDR3 coding sequence is TGTGCCAGCAGTTTTTCTCTCAGCTACGAGCAGTACTTC. Its translation: CASSFSLSYEQYF.

V gene TRBV20-1 combines with J gene TRBJ2-3, with 8 bases lining up with TRBD1. The CDR3 covers 16 residues. The junction had 13 bases not matched to a gene; V was cut back by 8 bases and J by 0 bases. Germline-derived CDR1 and CDR2 are DFQATT and SNEGSKA (reference sequence). The CDR3 DNA sequence: TGCAGTACGGTACGATTCGACAGGGGAAGCACAGATACGCAGTATTTT. It is translated as CSTVRFDRGSTDTQYF.

This clonotype came up a few times. The chain links TRBV20-1 to TRBJ1-5; unclear D gene. This CDR3 comprises 16 residues. Germline values: CDR1 DFQATT, CDR2 SNEGSKA (reference sequence). V was cut by 3 bases and J by 1 base, with 16 bases left in between. The CDR3 sequence is CSAREGGIRSNQPQHF. CDR3 coding DNA: TGCAGTGCTAGGGAAGGAGGGATTAGGAGCAATCAGCCCCAGCATTTT.

The chain combines TRBV30 with TRBJ1-1, with no clear D. The CDR3 totals 9 residues. The V and J ends lost 3 bases and 12 bases respectively, with 8 bases between them. CDR1 and CDR2 from the germline V gene are GTSNPN and SVGIG (reference sequence). CDR3 amino acids: CAWSDPPFF. CDR3 bases: TGTGCCTGGAGCGACCCTCCTTTCTTT.

This clonotype has more than one count but fewer than ten. The gene calls are TRBV20-1 and TRBJ1-5; D gene uncertain. Deletions cut 0 bases from V and 0 bases from J, with 9 bases between. The CDR3 extends over 15 amino acids. In germline, CDR1 is DFQATT, CDR2 SNEGSKA (reference sequence). CDR3 nucleotide sequence: TGCAGTGCTAGAGATTTCGGGGATAGCAATCAGCCCCAGCATTTT. It codes for CSARDFGDSNQPQHF.

This clonotype was counted between two and nine times. This chain links TRBV10-3 with TRBJ2-1; 9 bases align to TRBD1. This CDR3 is 11 amino acids long. The junction had 1 base not matched to a gene; V was cut back by 10 bases and J by 6 bases. The V gene's germline CDR1 is ENHRY and CDR2 SYGVKD. CDR3 sequence reads: CATDRGNEQFF. In nucleotides, the CDR3 is TGTGCCACGGACAGGGGCAATGAGCAGTTCTTC.

This chain links TRBV20-1 with TRBJ2-1; TRBD2 matches 12 bases. This CDR3 is built from 16 residues. V lost 5 bases and J lost 8; bases outside the gene matches: 13. Germline values: CDR1 DFQATT, CDR2 SNEGSKA (reference sequence). The CDR3 loop is CSALGPGLAGGHEQFF. The CDR3 DNA reads TGCAGTGCTCTGGGGCCTGGGCTAGCGGGGGGGCATGAGCAGTTCTTC.

The chain recombines TRBV15 with TRBJ1-1; possibly TRBD1 for D (5 bases). Per germline, CDR1 LNHNV and CDR2 YYDKDF (reference sequence). The length of the CDR3 is 14 residues. V lost 4 bases and J lost 1, with 10 bases in between. The CDR3 spells CATSIPTANTEAFF. In nucleotides, the CDR3 is TGTGCCACCAGCATCCCGACAGCGAACACTGAAGCTTTCTTT.

This clonotype was counted between two and nine times. The chain recombines TRBV27 with TRBJ1-2, with D possibly TRBD1 on 6 matching bases. From germline, CDR1 is MNHEY and CDR2 SMNVEV (reference sequence). Trimming stripped 6 bases from V and 4 bases from J, with 21 bases between. The CDR3 is made up of 16 amino acids. CDR3 bases: TGTGCCAGCAGGAGCCTGACCGGGGGCAATAGCTATGGCTACACCTTC. It specifies CASRSLTGGNSYGYTF.

The chain joins TRBV7-2 to TRBJ2-7; either TRBD1 or TRBD2 may fit D (5 bases each). The germline V gene encodes CDR1 SGHTA and CDR2 FQGNSA. The CDR3 has 19 amino acids. Trimming left V 5 bases short and J 4 bases short, with 30 bases between. In DNA, the CDR3 is TGTGCCAGCAGCACTCCGGGACGGGGAACGGAGTTAAGAAGGTACGAGCAGTACTTC. Translating gives CASSTPGRGTELRRYEQYF.

This clonotype occurred a few times. The rearrangement joins TRBV6-4 to TRBJ2-3, with 7 bases identical to TRBD1. This CDR3 has 15 residues. The germline CDR1 and CDR2 sequences are MRHNA and SNTAGT. Trimming cost V 3 bases and J 2 bases; bases outside gene matches: 5. CDR3: CASSEGDRDTDTQYF. The CDR3 coding sequence is TGTGCCAGCAGTGAGGGTGACAGGGACACAGATACGCAGTATTTT.

This clonotype was observed a few times. This chain links TRBV5-1 with TRBJ1-6; a weak D match, TRBD1 (6 bases). Germline V gene lookup returns CDR1 SGHRS and CDR2 YFSETQ. The CDR3 has 16 amino acids. The V gene lost 2 bases and the J gene lost 7 bases, with 16 bases spanning the gap. CDR3: CASSFRDTSRNSPLHF. The CDR3 DNA reads TGCGCCAGCAGCTTCCGGGACACCTCGAGAAATTCACCCCTCCACTTT.

The J gene is TRBJ1-2, the V gene TRBV6-2 or TRBV6-3; D remains unclear. This CDR3 has 13 residues. Germline V gene data show CDR1 as MNHEY and CDR2 as SVGEGT. Trimming took off 5 bases at V and 5 bases at J, with 12 bases between the two ends. CDR3 sequence (DNA): TGTGCCAGCAGTGACGACGGATTGTATGGCTACACCTTC. Protein sequence: CASSDDGLYGYTF.

The V call is TRBV4-2, the J call TRBJ2-5; D might be TRBD1 (5 bases). Judging by the DNA end, TRBJ2-7 fits better; the J call may be wrong. The length of the CDR3 is 15 residues. Germline-derived CDR1 and CDR2 are LGHNA and YNFKEQ. The CDR3: CASSQDRRVENEQYF. CDR3 coding DNA: TGTGCCAGCAGCCAAGATCGCAGGGTAGAAAACGAGCAGTACTTC.

V and J are TRBV9 and TRBJ1-2, with D unresolved. The CDR3 has 14 amino acids. Germline-derived CDR1 and CDR2 are SGDLS and YYNGEE. V was cut by 3 bases and J by 4 bases, with 13 bases left in between. The CDR3 DNA reads TGTGCCAGCAGCGACGGGAGCATCACCTATGGCTACACCTTC. Residues: CASSDGSITYGYTF. Complete variable domain (other parts from reference TRBV9 and TRBJ1-2): DSGVTQTPKHLITATGQRVTLRCSPRSGDLSVYWYQQSLDQGLQFLIQYYNGEERAKGNILERFSAQQFPDLHSELNLSSLELGDSALYFCASSDGSITYGYTFGSGTRLTVV.

The rearrangement joins TRBV12-3 or TRBV12-4 to TRBJ2-3, with D maybe TRBD2 (6 bases). The CDR3 is 16 amino acids. The V gene lost 4 bases and the J gene lost 6 bases, with 20 bases spanning the gap. The CDR3 protein is CASSSYPGLQADTQYF. CDR3 DNA sequence: TGTGCCAGCAGTTCTTATCCGGGACTGCAAGCCGATACGCAGTATTTT.

The rearrangement uses TRBV11-2 and TRBJ2-3, with D perhaps TRBD1 (6 bases). CDR3 length equals 15 residues. With 1 base removed from V and 6 bases from J, the gap between germline ends came to 14 bases. Germline values: CDR1 SGHAT, CDR2 FQNNGV. The CDR3 reads CASSLAALQGDTQYF. Here the CDR3 DNA reads TGTGCCAGCAGCTTAGCGGCTTTGCAGGGGGATACGCAGTATTTT. The full variable domain, with the rest looked up from reference TRBV11-2 and TRBJ2-3, is EAGVAQSPRYKIIEKRQSVAFWCNPISGHATLYWYQQILGQGPKLLIQFQNNGVVDDSQLPKDRFSAERLKGVDSTLKIQPAKLEDSAVYLCASSLAALQGDTQYFGPGTRLTVL.

This clonotype was seen only a few times. The CDR3 is CASKTPGTLNTEAFF. The CDR3 DNA is TGTGCCAGCAAAACCCCCGGGACGCTGAACACTGAAGCTTTCTTT. The chain employs TRBV12-3 or TRBV12-4 and TRBJ1-1, with TRBD1 as a possible D gene (5 bases). The CDR3 is 15 residues long. V lost 7 bases to trimming and J lost 0 bases, with 15 bases between them.

This clonotype was detected only a few times. The genes are TRBV5-6 and TRBJ1-2; D might be TRBD1 (5 bases). Germline assignment: CDR1 SGHDT and CDR2 YYEEEE. The CDR3 runs to 13 residues. V lost 4 bases to trimming and J lost 3 bases, with 10 bases between them. CDR3 amino acids: CASSPGEDYGYTF. As DNA, the CDR3 is TGTGCCAGCAGCCCGGGGGAGGACTATGGCTACACCTTC.

In the case of this clonotype: Mismatch with germline at one junction end may stem from a read error. CDR3 region: CDSSLGSYEQYF. CDR3 nucleotides: TGTGACAGCAGTTTAGGATCCTACGAGCAGTACTTC. The chain links TRBV12-3 or TRBV12-4 to TRBJ2-7, with D unresolved. The CDR3 loop spans 12 amino acids.

This clonotype was observed at least ten times. This sequence joins TRBV7-9 and TRBJ2-7, with D hard to call. V lost 0 bases to trimming and J lost 2 bases, with 17 bases between them. The CDR3 consists of 17 residues. CDR1 SEHNR and CDR2 FQNEAQ come from the germline V gene (reference sequence). CDR3 residues: CASSLARFSGPPYEQYF. The CDR3 nucleotides are TGTGCCAGCAGCTTAGCGCGGTTCTCTGGGCCGCCCTACGAGCAGTACTTC.

The V and J genes are TRBV6-2 or TRBV6-3 and TRBJ2-7; no clear D gene. With 7 bases removed from V and 0 bases from J, the gap between germline ends came to 19 bases. CDR3 size: 16 residues. Germline assignment: CDR1 MNHEY and CDR2 SVGEGT. The CDR3 DNA reads as TGTGCCAGCACCCTAATGGGGTCCCTCGTCTCCTACGAGCAGTACTTC. It yields the protein CASTLMGSLVSYEQYF.

Concerning this clonotype itself: Possible read error: a much larger clone is one base away. The chain joins TRBV11-2 to TRBJ1-2; D may be TRBD1 (5 bases). Germline CDR1 SGHAT, CDR2 FQNNGV. The CDR3 covers 14 residues. CDR3: CARSTEVTAYGYTF. CDR3 bases: TGTGCCCGCAGCACCGAAGTGACAGCTTATGGCTACACCTTC. Complete variable domain (other parts from reference TRBV11-2 and TRBJ1-2): EAGVAQSPRYKIIEKRQSVAFWCNPISGHATLYWYQQILGQGPKLLIQFQNNGVVDDSQLPKDRFSAERLKGVDSTLKIQPAKLEDSAVYLCARSTEVTAYGYTFGSGTRLTVV.

CDR3 in amino acids: CASSLLGFADTQYF. Here the CDR3 DNA reads TGTGCCAGCAGCTTGCTGGGATTCGCAGATACGCAGTATTTT. The chain has TRBV5-5 and TRBJ2-3, with D unclear. V dropped 1 base and J dropped 4 bases, with 10 bases sitting between them. This CDR3 is built from 14 residues. The V gene's germline CDR1 is SGHKS and CDR2 YYEKEE (reference sequence).

This chain connects TRBV11-1 to TRBJ2-5; no firm D call. The V gene lost 3 bases and the J gene lost 11 bases, with 10 bases spanning the gap. The germline V gene encodes CDR1 SGHAT and CDR2 FQDESV (reference sequence). This CDR3 is built from 11 residues. CDR3 DNA: TGTGCCAGCAGCTTTACAGAAGAGCAGTACTTC. This codes for CASSFTEEQYF. Combining the CDR3 with reference TRBV11-1 and TRBJ2-5 gives the whole variable domain EAEVAQSPRYKITEKSQAVAFWCDPISGHATLYWYRQILGQGPELLVQFQDESVVDDSQLPKDRFSAERLKGVDSTLKIQPAELGDSAMYLCASSFTEEQYFGPGTRLLVL.

The gene calls are TRBV4-1 and TRBJ1-5, with D perhaps matching TRBD1 (5 bases). V gave up 5 bases and J gave up 11 bases, with 22 bases separating them. The germline CDR1 and CDR2 sequences are MGHRA and YSYEKL. The CDR3 is 15 amino acids. In DNA form, the CDR3 reads TGCGCCAGCAGCGTCACGGGACTAGCGGAGGAGACCCAGCATTTT. Translating it yields CASSVTGLAEETQHF.

This clonotype came up many times. V and J are TRBV21-1 and TRBJ2-1; TRBD2 reflects the table's D call only, with no check against the DNA. TRBV21-1 is a pseudogene locus. This CDR3 spans 15 amino acids. As DNA, the CDR3 is TGTGCCAGCCTCGGGGGAGGCTGCTCCTACAATGAGCAGTTCTTC. Amino acid sequence: CASLGGGCSYNEQFF.

A few counts support this clonotype. The V call is TRBV7-2, the J call TRBJ1-4; D unclear. Germline CDR1 is SGHTA and CDR2 is FQGNSA. The CDR3 runs to 16 residues. V lost 1 base and J lost 0, with 9 bases in between. The CDR3 sequence: CASSLDPGSTNEKLFF. CDR3 DNA sequence: TGTGCCAGCAGCTTAGATCCGGGGTCAACTAATGAAAAACTGTTTTTT.

Details on this clonotype: One junction end does not reproduce the germline sequence, and a read error may be involved. CDR3 sequence: CASSQDGTNSEAFF. DNA for the CDR3: TGCGCCAGCAGCCAAGACGGAACGAACTCTGAAGCTTTCTTT. This chain uses TRBV4-1 with TRBJ1-1; D gene uncertain. The CDR3 is 14 residues long. Germline CDR1 MGHRA, CDR2 YSYEKL.